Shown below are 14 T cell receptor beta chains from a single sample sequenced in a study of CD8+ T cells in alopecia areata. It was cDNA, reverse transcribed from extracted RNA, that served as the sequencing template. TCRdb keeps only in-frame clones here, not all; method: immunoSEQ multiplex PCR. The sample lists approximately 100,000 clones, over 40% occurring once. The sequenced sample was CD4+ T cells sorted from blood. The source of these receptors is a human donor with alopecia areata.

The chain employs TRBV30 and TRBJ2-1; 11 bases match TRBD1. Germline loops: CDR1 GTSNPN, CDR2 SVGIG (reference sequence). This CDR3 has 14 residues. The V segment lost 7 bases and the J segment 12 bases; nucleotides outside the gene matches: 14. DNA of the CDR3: TGTGCCTCGCGGGCCCCGGACAGGGGGCCTGTGCAGTTCTTC. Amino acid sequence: CASRAPDRGPVQFF.

CDR3 bases: TGTGCCAGCAGCCTGGACGGGAGCTCCTACAATGAGCAGTTCTTC. This encodes CASSLDGSSYNEQFF. The J gene is TRBJ2-1, the V gene TRBV5-4, with D possibly matching TRBD2 (6 bases). V was shortened by 4 bases and J by 0 bases, with 11 bases between the two germline ends. The CDR3 sequence is 15 residues long. Germline-derived CDR1 and CDR2 are SGHNT and YYREEE (reference sequence).

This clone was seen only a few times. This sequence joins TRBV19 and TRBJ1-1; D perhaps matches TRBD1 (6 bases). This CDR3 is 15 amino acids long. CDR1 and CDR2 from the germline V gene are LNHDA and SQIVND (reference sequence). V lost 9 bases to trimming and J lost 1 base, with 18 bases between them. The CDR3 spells CASRLTRTANTEAFF. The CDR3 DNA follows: TGTGCCAGCCGTTTGACTAGGACAGCGAACACTGAAGCTTTCTTT. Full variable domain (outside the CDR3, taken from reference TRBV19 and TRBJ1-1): DGGITQSPKYLFRKEGQNVTLSCEQNLNHDAMYWYRQDPGQGLRLIYYSQIVNDFQKGDIAEGYSVSREKKESFPLTVTSAQKNPTAFYLCASRLTRTANTEAFFGQGTRLTVV.

CDR3 sequence (DNA): TGCGCCAGCAGCATCGGGCCCCAAGGGAATGAGCAGTTCTTC. This gives the protein CASSIGPQGNEQFF. The V gene is TRBV5-1, the J gene TRBJ2-1, with no clear D. Deletions cut 4 bases from V and 7 bases from J, with 15 bases between. The germline V gene encodes CDR1 SGHRS and CDR2 YFSETQ. CDR3 length: 14 residues.

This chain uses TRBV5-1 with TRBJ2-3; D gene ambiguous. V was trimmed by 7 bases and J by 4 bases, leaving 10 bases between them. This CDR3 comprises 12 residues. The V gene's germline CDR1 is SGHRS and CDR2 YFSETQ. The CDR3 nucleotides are TGCGCCAGCGCATTGGAAGCAGATACGCAGTATTTT. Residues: CASALEADTQYF.

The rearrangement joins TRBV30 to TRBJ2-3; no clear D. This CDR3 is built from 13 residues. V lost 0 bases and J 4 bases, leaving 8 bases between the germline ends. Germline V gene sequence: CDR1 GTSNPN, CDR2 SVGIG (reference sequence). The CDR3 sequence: CAWSVKTADTQYF. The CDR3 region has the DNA TGTGCCTGGAGTGTAAAGACGGCAGATACGCAGTATTTT.

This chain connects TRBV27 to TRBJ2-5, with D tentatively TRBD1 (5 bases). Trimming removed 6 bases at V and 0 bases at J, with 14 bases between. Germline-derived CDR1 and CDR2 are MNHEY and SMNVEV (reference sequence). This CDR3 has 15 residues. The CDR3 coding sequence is TGTGCCAGCAGCTTCTCCCCAGGGTACCAAGAGACCCAGTACTTC. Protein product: CASSFSPGYQETQYF.

CDR3 residues: CASTSDGHIQYF. CDR3 nucleotides: TGTGCCAGCACCTCAGACGGACACATTCAGTACTTC. The chain carries TRBV27 and TRBJ2-4; D is undetermined. Germline CDR1 is MNHEY and CDR2 is SMNVEV (reference sequence). This CDR3 is 12 amino acids long. Between the trimmed V and J ends, which lost 7 bases and 8 bases, there was a span of 12 bases.

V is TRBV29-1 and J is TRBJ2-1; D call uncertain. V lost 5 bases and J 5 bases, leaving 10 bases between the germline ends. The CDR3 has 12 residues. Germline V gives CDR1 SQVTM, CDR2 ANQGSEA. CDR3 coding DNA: TGCAGCGTTAAACAGTCAGACAATGAGCAGTTCTTC. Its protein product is CSVKQSDNEQFF.

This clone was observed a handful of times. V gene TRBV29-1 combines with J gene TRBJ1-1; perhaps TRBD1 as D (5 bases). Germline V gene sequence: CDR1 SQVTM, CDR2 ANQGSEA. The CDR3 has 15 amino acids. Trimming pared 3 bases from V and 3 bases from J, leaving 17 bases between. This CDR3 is CSVDVRPGPHTEAFF. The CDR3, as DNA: TGCAGCGTTGATGTAAGACCGGGACCGCACACTGAAGCTTTCTTT.

For the CDR3, the DNA is TGTGCCAGCAGCCAAGTGGAGGGGCCGGGGGAGACCCAGTACTTC. This sequence encodes CASSQVEGPGETQYF. The chain links TRBV4-2 to TRBJ2-5, with D possibly being TRBD2 (6 bases). This CDR3 is 15 amino acids long. V lost 1 base, J lost 5 bases, and 14 bases lay in between. In germline, CDR1 is LGHNA, CDR2 YNFKEQ.

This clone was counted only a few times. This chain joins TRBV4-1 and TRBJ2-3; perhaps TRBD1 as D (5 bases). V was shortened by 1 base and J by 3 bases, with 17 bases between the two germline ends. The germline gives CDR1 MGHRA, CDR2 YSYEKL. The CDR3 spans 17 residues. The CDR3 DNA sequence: TGCGCCAGCAGCCAAGGGAGTCCCGACAGTTCAACAGATACGCAGTATTTT. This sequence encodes CASSQGSPDSSTDTQYF.

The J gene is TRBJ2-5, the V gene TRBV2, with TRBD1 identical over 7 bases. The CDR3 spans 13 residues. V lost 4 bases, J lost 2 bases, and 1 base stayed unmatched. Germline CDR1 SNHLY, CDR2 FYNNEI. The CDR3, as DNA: TGTGCCAGCAGTGCCAGGGGGCAAGAGACCCAGTACTTC. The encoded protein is CASSARGQETQYF.

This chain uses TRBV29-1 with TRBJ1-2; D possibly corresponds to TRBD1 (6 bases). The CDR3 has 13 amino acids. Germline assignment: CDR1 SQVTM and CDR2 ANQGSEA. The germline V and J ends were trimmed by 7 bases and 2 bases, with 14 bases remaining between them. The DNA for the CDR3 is TGCAGCGCCGATACGGACAGCAACTATGGCTACACCTTC. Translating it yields CSADTDSNYGYTF.